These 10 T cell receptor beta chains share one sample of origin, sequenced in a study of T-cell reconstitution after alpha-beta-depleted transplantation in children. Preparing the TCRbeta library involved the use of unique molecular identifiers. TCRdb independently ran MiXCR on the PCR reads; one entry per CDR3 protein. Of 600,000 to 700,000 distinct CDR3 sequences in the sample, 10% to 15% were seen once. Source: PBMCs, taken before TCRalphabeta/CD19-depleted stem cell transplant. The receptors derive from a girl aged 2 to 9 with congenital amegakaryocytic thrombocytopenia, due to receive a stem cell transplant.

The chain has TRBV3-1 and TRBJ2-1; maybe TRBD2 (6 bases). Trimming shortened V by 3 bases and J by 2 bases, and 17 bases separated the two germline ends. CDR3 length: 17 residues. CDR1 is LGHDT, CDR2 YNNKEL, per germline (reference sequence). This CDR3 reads CASSQISGSDPYNEQFF. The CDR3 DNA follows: TGTGCCAGCAGCCAGATTAGCGGCTCAGACCCCTACAATGAGCAGTTCTTC.

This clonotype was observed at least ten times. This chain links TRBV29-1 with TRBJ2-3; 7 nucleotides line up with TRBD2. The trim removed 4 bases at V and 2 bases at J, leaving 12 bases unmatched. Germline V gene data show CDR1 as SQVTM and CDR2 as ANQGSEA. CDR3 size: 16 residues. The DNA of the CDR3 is TGCAGCGTTGGCGTCTTTGCAGCGGGATTCACAGATACGCAGTATTTT. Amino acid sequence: CSVGVFAAGFTDTQYF.

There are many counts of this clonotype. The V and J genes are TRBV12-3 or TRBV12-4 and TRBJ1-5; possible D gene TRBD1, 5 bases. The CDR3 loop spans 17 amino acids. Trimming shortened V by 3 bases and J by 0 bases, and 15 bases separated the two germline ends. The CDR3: CASSLGTDLYSNQPQHF. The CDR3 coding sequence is TGTGCCAGCAGTTTGGGGACGGACCTTTATAGCAATCAGCCCCAGCATTTT.

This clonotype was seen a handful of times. CDR3 protein: CASSTGLEQYF. CDR3 bases: TGTGCCAGCAGCACAGGGCTCGAGCAGTACTTC. The chain recombines TRBV7-9 with TRBJ2-7, with D perhaps matching TRBD1 (6 bases). The CDR3 runs to 11 residues. Trimming shortened V by 5 bases and J by 6 bases, and 8 bases separated the two germline ends. Germline CDR1 SEHNR, CDR2 FQNEAQ (reference sequence).

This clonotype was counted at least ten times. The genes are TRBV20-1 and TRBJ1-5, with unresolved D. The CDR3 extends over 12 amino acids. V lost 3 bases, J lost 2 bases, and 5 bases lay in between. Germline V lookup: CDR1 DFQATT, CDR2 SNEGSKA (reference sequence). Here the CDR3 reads CSASSGNQPQHF. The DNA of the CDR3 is TGCAGTGCTAGCTCGGGCAATCAGCCCCAGCATTTT.

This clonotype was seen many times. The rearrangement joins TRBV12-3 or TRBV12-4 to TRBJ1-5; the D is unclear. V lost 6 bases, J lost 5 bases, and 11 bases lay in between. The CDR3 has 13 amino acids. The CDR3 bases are TGTGCCAGCAGGGCCCTCGGGGATCAGCCCCAGCATTTT. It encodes CASRALGDQPQHF.

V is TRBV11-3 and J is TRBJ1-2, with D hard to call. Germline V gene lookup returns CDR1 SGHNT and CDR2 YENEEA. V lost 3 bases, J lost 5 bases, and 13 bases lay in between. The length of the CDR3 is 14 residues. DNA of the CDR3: TGTGCCAGCAGCTTCTCAGTCACGGGGTATGGCTACACCTTC. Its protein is CASSFSVTGYGYTF.

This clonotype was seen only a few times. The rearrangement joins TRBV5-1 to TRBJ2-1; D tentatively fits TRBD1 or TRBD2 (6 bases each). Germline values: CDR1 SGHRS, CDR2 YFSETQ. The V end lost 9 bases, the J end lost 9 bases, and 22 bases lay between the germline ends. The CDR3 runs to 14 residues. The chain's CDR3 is CATTRDFLGGEQFF. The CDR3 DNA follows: TGCGCCACCACAAGGGACTTTCTAGGGGGTGAGCAGTTCTTC.

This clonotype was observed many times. The CDR3 reads CSVDAVGIGGYTF. In DNA, the CDR3 is TGCAGCGTTGATGCGGTGGGAATAGGCGGCTACACCTTC. This chain connects TRBV29-1 to TRBJ1-2; D unclear. The CDR3 spans 13 residues. V was shortened by 3 bases and J by 8 bases, with 16 bases between the two germline ends. Germline V CDR1 and CDR2: SQVTM, ANQGSEA.

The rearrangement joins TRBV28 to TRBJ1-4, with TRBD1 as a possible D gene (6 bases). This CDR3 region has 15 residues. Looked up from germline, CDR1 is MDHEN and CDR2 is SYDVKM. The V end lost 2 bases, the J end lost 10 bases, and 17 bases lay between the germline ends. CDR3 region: CASSLLTKQGGKLFF. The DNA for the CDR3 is TGTGCCAGCAGTTTACTCACTAAACAGGGAGGAAAACTGTTTTTT.